This TCR beta chain was sequenced during a study of T cells after yellow fever vaccination. There are 14 residues in the CDR3. CDR1 is SQVTM and CDR2 is ANQGSEA in the germline V gene. Trimming stripped 1 base from V and 2 bases from J, with 10 bases between. TCRdb reprocessed the 5' RACE reads with MiXCR, giving one entry per CDR3 protein. The sample comprises some 400,000 distinct CDR3 sequences, about 6.2% of which are singletons, and over 14% rests with the top ten. The source is a man aged 30 to 45 who received the YFV17D yellow fever vaccine. The V call is TRBV29-1, the J call TRBJ2-3, with no clear D. The sample was PBMCs, taken 5 days after the yellow fever booster vaccination. Here the CDR3 reads CSVEGQEFTDTQYF. In DNA, the CDR3 is TGCAGCGTTGAAGGGCAGGAGTTCACAGATACGCAGTATTTT.